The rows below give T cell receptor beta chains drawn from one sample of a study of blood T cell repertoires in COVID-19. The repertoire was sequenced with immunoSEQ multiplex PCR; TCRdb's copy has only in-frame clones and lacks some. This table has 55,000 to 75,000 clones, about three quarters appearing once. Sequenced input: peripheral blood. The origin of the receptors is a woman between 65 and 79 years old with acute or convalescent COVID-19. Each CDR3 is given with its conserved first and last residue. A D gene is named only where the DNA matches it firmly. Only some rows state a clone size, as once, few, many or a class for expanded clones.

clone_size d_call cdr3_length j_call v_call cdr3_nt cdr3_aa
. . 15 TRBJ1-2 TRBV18 TGTGCCAGCTCACCTGTGTCGACATTTAACTATGGCTACACCTTC CASSPVSTFNYGYTF
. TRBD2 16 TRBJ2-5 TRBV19 TGTGCCAGTAGCCCCGTAAGCGGGGGGGCGGGTGAGACCCAGTACTTC CASSPVSGGAGETQYF
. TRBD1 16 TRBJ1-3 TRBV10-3 TGTGCCATCACCCAGGGGGTAACGATCTCTGGAAACACCATATATTTT CAITQGVTISGNTIYF
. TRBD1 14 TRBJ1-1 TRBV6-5 TGTGCCAGCAGGTCAACAGGGGAAAACACTGAAGCTTTCTTT CASRSTGENTEAFF
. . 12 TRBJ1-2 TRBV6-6 TGTGCCAGCCAGGGGTGGGACTATGGCTACACCTTC CASQGWDYGYTF
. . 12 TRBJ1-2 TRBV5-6 TGTGCCAGCAGCGAGGGTCCCGATGGCTACACCTTC CASSEGPDGYTF
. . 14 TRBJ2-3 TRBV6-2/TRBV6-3 TGTGCCAGCAGTTACTCGGACTCTATAGATACGCAGTATTTT CASSYSDSIDTQYF
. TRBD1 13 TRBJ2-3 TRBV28 TGTGCCAGCAGGCAGGGGGCAGAAGATACGCAGTATTTT CASRQGAEDTQYF
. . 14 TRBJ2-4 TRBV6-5 TGTGCCAGCAGCTCCTCACTAGCCAAAAACATTCAGTACTTC CASSSSLAKNIQYF
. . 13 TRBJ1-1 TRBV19 TGTGCCACCCAGGGACTCGGGAACACTGAAGCTTTCTTT CATQGLGNTEAFF
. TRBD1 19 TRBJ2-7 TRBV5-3 TGTGCCAGAAGCTTGAGGGGGACAGGGTTTATTAGACTTTCCTACGAGCAGTACTTC CARSLRGTGFIRLSYEQYF
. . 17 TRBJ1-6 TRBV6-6 TGTGCCAGCAGTCCCACAGGGAGTAGGTCCTATAATTCACCCCTCCACTTT CASSPTGSRSYNSPLHF
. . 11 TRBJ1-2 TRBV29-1 TGCAGCGTTCTTCTACCATATGGCTACACCTTC CSVLLPYGYTF
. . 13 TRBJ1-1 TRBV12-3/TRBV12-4 TGTGCCAGCAGCCTAAATATAGACAGTGAAGCTTTCTTT CASSLNIDSEAFF
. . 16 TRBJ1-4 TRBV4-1 TGCGCCAGCAGCCAAGTCGCGGGGGCGCTCGATGAAAAACTGTTTTTT CASSQVAGALDEKLFF
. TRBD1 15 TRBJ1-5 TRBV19 TGTGCCAGTAGTATAGAACCAGGGGGCCATCAGCCCCAGCATTTT CASSIEPGGHQPQHF
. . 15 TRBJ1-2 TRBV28 TGTGCCAGCAGTTCCTTTGCAGGGCTCTCCTATGGCTACACCTTC CASSSFAGLSYGYTF
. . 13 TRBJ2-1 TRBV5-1 TGCGCCAGCAGCTTGGGCTCGGGGAATGAGCAGTTCTTC CASSLGSGNEQFF
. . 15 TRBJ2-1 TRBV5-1 TGCGCCAGCAGCCCGGCGGGGACCGCGTTGGATGAGCAGTTCTTC CASSPAGTALDEQFF
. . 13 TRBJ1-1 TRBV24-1 TGTGCCACCAGCGGGGGGATAGACACTGAAGCTTTCTTT CATSGGIDTEAFF
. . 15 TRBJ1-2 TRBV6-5 TGTGCCAGCAGTCTTAAGCCACAGGGTGTACGGGGCTACACCTTC CASSLKPQGVRGYTF
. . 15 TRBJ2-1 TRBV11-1 TGTGCCAGCAGCGATACAGGGTATCACTACAATGAGCAGTTCTTC CASSDTGYHYNEQFF
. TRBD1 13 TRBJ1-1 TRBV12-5 TGTGCTAGTGGTTTACAGGGGAATGATGAAGCTTTCTTT CASGLQGNDEAFF
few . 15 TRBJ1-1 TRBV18 TGTGCCAGCTCACCCGCCCGAGGGAGAGAGACTGAAGCTTTCTTT CASSPARGRETEAFF
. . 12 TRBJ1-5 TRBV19 TGTGCCAGCCGGAGGAGTAATCAGCCCCAGCATTTT CASRRSNQPQHF
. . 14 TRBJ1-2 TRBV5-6 TGTGCCAGCAGCTTGCCGCCGGGGGGCTATGGCTACACCTTC CASSLPPGGYGYTF
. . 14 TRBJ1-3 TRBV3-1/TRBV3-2 TGTGCCAGCAGCCCCGAGGACACGGGAAACACCATATATTTT CASSPEDTGNTIYF
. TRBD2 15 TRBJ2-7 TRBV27 TGTGCCAGCAGTCAACTAGCGGGGGGCGTTTACGAGCAGTACTTC CASSQLAGGVYEQYF
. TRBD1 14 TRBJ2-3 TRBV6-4 TGTGCCAGCAGTGCCGAGACAGGGACAGATACGCAGTATTTT CASSAETGTDTQYF
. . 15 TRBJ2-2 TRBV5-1 TGCGCCAGCAGCCCGGGGGGCTCTAACACCGGGGAGCTGTTTTTT CASSPGGSNTGELFF